This T cell receptor (beta chain) was recovered during a study of Ad26.COV2.S vaccination and SARS-CoV-2 variants. In the study overall: Into the muscle, Ad26.COV2.S was dosed once or twice, 56 days apart.

The length of the CDR3 is 15 residues. Germline lookup yields CDR1 ENHRY and CDR2 SYGVKD. V was pared by 8 bases and J by 4 bases, with 18 bases between. The treatment was: roughly 18 received Ad26.COV2.S at low or high dose, single or two shots; several received placebo; per-sample allocation not given. Each sample was drawn 63 days after the first injection (of vaccine or placebo). This person who donated was an adult of 18-55 years in Boston. What was given as vaccine was an Ad26 vector encoding Wuhan-strain SARS-CoV-2 spike. Sequenced by immunoSEQ multiplex PCR; TCRdb stores in-frame clones only, minus some. The table shows over 400,000 clones, with 90% occurring only once.

The clonotype was recovered from a person between 18 and 65 years old who received the Ad26.COV2.S COVID-19 vaccine or a placebo. This specimen was peripheral blood, taken in a trial of Ad26.COV2.S vaccine versus placebo. The V gene is TRBV10-3, the J gene TRBJ1-5; TRBD1 might be the D (5 bases). In DNA, the CDR3 is TGTGCCATCTCGCAGGGAAGAGGAGCAAATCAGCCCCAGCATTTT. Translated: CAISQGRGANQPQHF.